This T cell receptor beta chain was sequenced for a study of shared clonotypes between healthy human individuals. About the research overall: Serving as donors were two women and three men, whose ages spanned 18 to 49.

Each subset's genomic DNA was shared equally among a number of immunoSEQ plates. In replicate PCRs of sorted subsets, around 0.2 ug DNA, 29,000 or so T cell genomes, was used. TCRdb's copy holds only in-frame clones and misses some; the assay was immunoSEQ multiplex PCR. The sample lists more than 1 million clones, about 84% occurring once. V lost 1 base and J lost 6; bases outside the gene matches: 1. This CDR3 is built from 13 residues. CDR1 and CDR2 from the germline V gene are LGHNA and YNFKEQ. Sequenced input: memory CD4+ T cells from PBMCs. Subset specified: CD45RA-negative fraction. This TCR came from a man younger than 35 in good health. Some clones in this sample may be carry-over from other donors' samples. The chain recombines TRBV4-2 with TRBJ2-3; 7 bases agree with TRBD2. The CDR3 DNA follows: TGTGCCAGCAGCCAAGGCGGGAGCGATACGCAGTATTTT. Translation: CASSQGGSDTQYF.